This T cell receptor (beta chain) was sequenced in a study of T cell repertoires in cytomegalovirus infection. Study overall: CMV infection together with matching HLA type was indicated by public TCR beta signatures.

The germline gives CDR1 MNHEY, CDR2 SVGAGI. V was clipped by 8 bases and J by 8 bases; unmatched bases: 10. This CDR3 is 15 amino acids long. Overall study findings and caveats: Cumulative frequency (of public TCR beta family members) identified carriers of CMV plus the relevant HLA.

This clonotype has a handful of counts. The antigen remains unidentified. TCRdb redid the calling of the reads with MiXCR, one entry per CDR3 protein. The sample consists of about 360,000 distinct CDR3 sequences, about a sixth of them appearing once. The material sequenced was PBMCs. The TCR comes from a human donor in good health (CMV status not recorded). Some clones in this sample may be carry-over from other donors' samples. The chain joins TRBV6-5 to TRBJ2-3, with 13 bases that match TRBD2. Written as DNA, the CDR3 is TGTGCCAGCGGCAGAGGTAGACTAGCGGGGGGTACGCAGTATTTT. Translating gives CASGRGRLAGGTQYF.